The 10 T cell receptor beta chains below all came from one sample that was sequenced in a study of T cells after somatic rescue of genetic block. Clones were sequenced by immunoSEQ multiplex PCR, and TCRdb holds only the in-frame ones, with some missing. The sample comprises approximately 58,000 clones, roughly 96% of which are singletons, and approximately 0.075% rests with the top ten. Sequenced: peripheral blood mononuclear cells (PBMCs). The origin of the receptors is a child under two years old.

This clone showed up just once. This sequence joins TRBV7-9 and TRBJ1-2; D unclear. CDR1 is SEHNR, CDR2 FQNEAQ, per germline (reference sequence). Trimming left V 0 bases short and J 7 bases short, with 3 bases between. The CDR3 covers 11 residues. The CDR3 bases are TGTGCCAGCAGCTTAGCGGGTGGCTACACCTTC. Amino acids: CASSLAGGYTF.

This clone was counted only a few times. The chain couples TRBV5-1 to TRBJ2-7; 7 bases fit TRBD2. Germline CDR1 is SGHRS and CDR2 is YFSETQ. Unmatched junction bases numbered 5, after V lost 2 bases and J lost 0 bases. CDR3 length equals 15 residues. The CDR3 region has the DNA TGCGCCAGCAGCTTCCCCCCTAGCGGCTCCTACGAGCAGTACTTC. It is translated as CASSFPPSGSYEQYF.

The CDR3 sequence is CASKTQPQHF. For the CDR3, the DNA is TGCGCCAGCAAAACTCAGCCCCAGCATTTT. The chain couples TRBV10-1 to TRBJ1-5; D is ambiguous. V shed 7 bases and J shed 6 bases, with 4 bases lying between them. The germline gives CDR1 WNHNN, CDR2 SYGVQD (reference sequence). CDR3 size: 10 residues.

The chain joins TRBV7-8 to TRBJ2-7; D is perhaps TRBD1 (5 bases). The CDR3 has 15 residues. Germline values: CDR1 SGHVS, CDR2 FQNEAQ. The V end was cut by 1 base, the J end by 4 bases, with 14 bases between. In DNA form, the CDR3 reads TGTGCCAGCAGCTTAGTAGGGGTTGGATCTTACGAGCAGTACTTC. Residues: CASSLVGVGSYEQYF. The full variable domain, completed using reference TRBV7-8 and TRBJ2-7, is GAGVSQSPRYKVAKRGQDVALRCDPISGHVSLFWYQQALGQGPEFLTYFQNEAQLDKSGLPSDRFFAERPEGSVSTLKIQRTQQEDSAVYLCASSLVGVGSYEQYFGPGTRLTVT.

This rearrangement joins TRBV6-5 to TRBJ1-5, with D maybe TRBD1 (6 bases). This CDR3 has 12 residues. V was cut by 6 bases and J by 6 bases, with 9 bases left in between. Germline V gene sequence: CDR1 MNHEY, CDR2 SVGAGI. The CDR3 region is CASRNRAQPQHF. The CDR3 nucleotides read TGTGCCAGCAGGAACAGGGCTCAGCCCCAGCATTTT.

CDR3 nucleotide sequence: TGTGCCAGCGGGACTAGCGGGACAGATACGCAGTATTTT. Translating gives CASGTSGTDTQYF. The V call is TRBV6-6, the J call TRBJ2-3, with 12 bases matching TRBD2. In germline, CDR1 is MNHNY, CDR2 SVGAGI (reference sequence). This CDR3 is built from 13 residues. The V gene end was trimmed by 8 bases and the J gene end by 3 bases; junction bases not matched to a gene: 0.

This CDR3 is CASSQEPLNRGGTEAFF. The DNA of the CDR3 is TGCGCCAGCAGCCAAGAACCCTTAAACCGGGGGGGCACTGAAGCTTTCTTT. The chain uses TRBV4-1 and TRBJ1-1, with a possible D match to TRBD1 (5 bases). Germline V gives CDR1 MGHRA, CDR2 YSYEKL. The length of the CDR3 is 17 residues. V lost 0 bases and J 4 bases, leaving 18 bases between the germline ends.

The chain employs TRBV19 and TRBJ1-1; D possibly corresponds to TRBD1 (6 bases). The ends were cut back, 4 bases at V and 11 bases at J, with 17 bases in the middle. Germline V lookup: CDR1 LNHDA, CDR2 SQIVND (reference sequence). The length of the CDR3 is 13 residues. The CDR3 sequence is CASSRVEGGRAFF. In DNA, the CDR3 is TGTGCCAGTAGTAGAGTCGAGGGGGGAAGGGCTTTCTTT.

The rearrangement uses TRBV28 and TRBJ2-3, with D unclear. The V end lost 3 bases, the J end lost 5 bases, and 9 bases lay between the germline ends. Per germline, CDR1 MDHEN and CDR2 SYDVKM. This CDR3 spans 13 amino acids. The CDR3 DNA sequence: TGTGCCAGCAGTTTCCCCTTTCGAGATACGCAGTATTTT. This codes for CASSFPFRDTQYF. Full variable domain (remainder filled in from reference TRBV28 and TRBJ2-3): DVKVTQSSRYLVKRTGEKVFLECVQDMDHENMFWYRQDPGLGLRLIYFSYDVKMKEKGDIPEGYSVSREKKERFSLILESASTNQTSMYLCASSFPFRDTQYFGPGTRLTVL.

The rearrangement joins TRBV25-1 to TRBJ1-3; no definite D call. The V end lost 1 base, the J end lost 0 bases, and 4 bases lay between the germline ends. Germline V lookup: CDR1 MGHDK, CDR2 SYGVNS. This CDR3 has 14 residues. The CDR3: CASSEWGSGNTIYF. The CDR3 DNA follows: TGTGCCAGCAGTGAATGGGGCTCTGGAAACACCATATATTTT.